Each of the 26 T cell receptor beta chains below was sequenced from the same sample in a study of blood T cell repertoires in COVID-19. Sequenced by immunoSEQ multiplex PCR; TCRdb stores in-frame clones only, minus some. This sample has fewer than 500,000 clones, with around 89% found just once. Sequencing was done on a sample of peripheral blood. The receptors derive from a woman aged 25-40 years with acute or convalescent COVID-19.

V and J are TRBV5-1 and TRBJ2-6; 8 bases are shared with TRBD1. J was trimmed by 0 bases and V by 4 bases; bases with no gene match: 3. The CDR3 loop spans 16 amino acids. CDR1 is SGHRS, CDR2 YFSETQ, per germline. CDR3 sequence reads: CASSPQGASGANVLTF. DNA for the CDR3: TGCGCCAGCAGCCCGCAGGGGGCCTCTGGGGCCAACGTCCTGACTTTC.

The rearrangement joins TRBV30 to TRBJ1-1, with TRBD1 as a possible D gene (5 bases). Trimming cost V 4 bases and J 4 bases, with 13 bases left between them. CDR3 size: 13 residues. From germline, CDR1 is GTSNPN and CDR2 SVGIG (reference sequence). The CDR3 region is CAWIRGWGTEAFF. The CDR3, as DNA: TGTGCCTGGATTCGGGGGTGGGGCACTGAAGCTTTCTTT.

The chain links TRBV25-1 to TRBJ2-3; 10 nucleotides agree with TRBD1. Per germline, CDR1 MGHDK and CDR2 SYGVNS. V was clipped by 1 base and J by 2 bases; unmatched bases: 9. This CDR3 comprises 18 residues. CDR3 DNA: TGTGCCAGCAGTGAATTCTTCCCGACAGGGGGCCTCACAGATACGCAGTATTTT. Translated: CASSEFFPTGGLTDTQYF.

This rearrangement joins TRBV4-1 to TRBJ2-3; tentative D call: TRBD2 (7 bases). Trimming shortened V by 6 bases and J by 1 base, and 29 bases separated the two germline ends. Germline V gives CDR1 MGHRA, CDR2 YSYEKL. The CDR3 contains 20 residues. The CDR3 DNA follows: TGCGCCAGCAGACAAACCCTCTTGGGGGGGGCCAAAGTACGCACAGATACGCAGTATTTT. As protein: CASRQTLLGGAKVRTDTQYF.

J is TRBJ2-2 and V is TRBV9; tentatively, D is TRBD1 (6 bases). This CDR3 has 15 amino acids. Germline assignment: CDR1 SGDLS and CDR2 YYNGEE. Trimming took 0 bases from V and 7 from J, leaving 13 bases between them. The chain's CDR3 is CASSVVSEGVGELFF. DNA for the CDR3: TGTGCCAGCAGCGTAGTATCAGAGGGGGTCGGGGAGCTGTTTTTT.

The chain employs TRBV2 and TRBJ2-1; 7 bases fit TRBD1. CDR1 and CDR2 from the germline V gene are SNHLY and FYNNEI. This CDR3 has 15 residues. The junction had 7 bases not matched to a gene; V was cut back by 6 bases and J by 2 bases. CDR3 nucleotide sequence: TGTGCCAGCAGACAACTGACAGGGCCCTACAATGAGCAGTTCTTC. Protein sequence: CASRQLTGPYNEQFF.

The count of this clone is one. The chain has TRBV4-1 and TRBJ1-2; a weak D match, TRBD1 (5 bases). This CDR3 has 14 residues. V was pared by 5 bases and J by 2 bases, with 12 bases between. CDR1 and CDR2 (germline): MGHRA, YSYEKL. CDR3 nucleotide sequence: TGCGCCAGCAGCTTGCAGGGTGCCAACTATGGCTACACCTTC. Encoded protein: CASSLQGANYGYTF.

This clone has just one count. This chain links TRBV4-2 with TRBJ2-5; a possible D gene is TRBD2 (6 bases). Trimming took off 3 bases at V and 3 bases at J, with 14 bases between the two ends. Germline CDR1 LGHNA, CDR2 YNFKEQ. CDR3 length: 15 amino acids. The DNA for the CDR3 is TGTGCCAGCAGCCAGTCCGGGACTGGAGAAGAGACCCAGTACTTC. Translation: CASSQSGTGEETQYF.

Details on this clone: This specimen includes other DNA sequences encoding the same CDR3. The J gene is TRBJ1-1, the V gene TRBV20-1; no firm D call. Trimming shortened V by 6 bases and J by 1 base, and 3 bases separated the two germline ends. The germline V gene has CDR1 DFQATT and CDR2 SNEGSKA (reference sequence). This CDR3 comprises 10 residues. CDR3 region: CSARNTEAFF. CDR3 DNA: TGCAGTGCCCGGAACACTGAAGCTTTCTTT.

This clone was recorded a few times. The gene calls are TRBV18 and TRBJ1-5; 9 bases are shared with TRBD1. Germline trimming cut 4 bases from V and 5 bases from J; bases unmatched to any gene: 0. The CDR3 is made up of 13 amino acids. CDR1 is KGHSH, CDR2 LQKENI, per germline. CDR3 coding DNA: TGTGCCAGCTCACGGACAGGGGATCAGCCCCAGCATTTT. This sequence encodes CASSRTGDQPQHF.

For the CDR3, the DNA is TGTGCCAGTAGTATACAGCGCAGGGGGGATTCACCCCTCCACTTT. This translates into CASSIQRRGDSPLHF. This chain uses TRBV19 with TRBJ1-6; 7 bases fit TRBD1. The J segment lost 8 bases and the V segment lost 2 bases, leaving 6 bases of the junction unmatched. The CDR3 totals 15 residues. The V gene's germline CDR1 is LNHDA and CDR2 SQIVND (reference sequence).

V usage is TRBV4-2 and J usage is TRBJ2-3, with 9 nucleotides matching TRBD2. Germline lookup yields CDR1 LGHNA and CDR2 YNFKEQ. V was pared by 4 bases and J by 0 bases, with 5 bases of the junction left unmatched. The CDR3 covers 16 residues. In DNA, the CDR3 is TGTGCCAGCAGCCTGGGGGGACTAGCTAGCACAGATACGCAGTATTTT. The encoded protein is CASSLGGLASTDTQYF.

The CDR3 DNA reads as TGTGCCAGCAGTAGCCGCGGACTAGCGGGGGGGCGGGAGACCCAGTACTTC. This gives the protein CASSSRGLAGGRETQYF. The V call is TRBV2, the J call TRBJ2-5; 15 nucleotides match TRBD2. Germline CDR1 is SNHLY and CDR2 is FYNNEI. V trimming: 5 bases; J trimming: 5 bases; junction bases outside the gene matches: 9. The CDR3 is 17 amino acids. The complete variable domain, with remaining parts taken from reference TRBV2 and TRBJ2-5, reads EPEVTQTPSHQVTQMGQEVILRCVPISNHLYFYWYRQILGQKVEFLVSFYNNEISEKSEIFDDQFSVERPDGSNFTLKIRSTKLEDSAMYFCASSSRGLAGGRETQYFGPGTRLLVL.

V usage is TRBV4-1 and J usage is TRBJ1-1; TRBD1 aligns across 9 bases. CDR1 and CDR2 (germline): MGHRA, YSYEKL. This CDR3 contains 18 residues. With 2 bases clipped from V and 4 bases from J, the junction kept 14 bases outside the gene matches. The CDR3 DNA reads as TGCGCCAGCAGCCAACCCAACAGGGGGCTTATAGGGTTCACTGAAGCTTTCTTT. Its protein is CASSQPNRGLIGFTEAFF.

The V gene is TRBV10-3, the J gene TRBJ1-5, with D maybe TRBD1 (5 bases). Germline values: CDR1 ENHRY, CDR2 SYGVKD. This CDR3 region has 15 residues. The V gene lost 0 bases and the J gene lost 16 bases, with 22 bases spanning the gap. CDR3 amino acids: CAISESGGISEVHHF. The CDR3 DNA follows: TGTGCCATCAGTGAGTCGGGGGGGATAAGCGAAGTCCACCATTTT.

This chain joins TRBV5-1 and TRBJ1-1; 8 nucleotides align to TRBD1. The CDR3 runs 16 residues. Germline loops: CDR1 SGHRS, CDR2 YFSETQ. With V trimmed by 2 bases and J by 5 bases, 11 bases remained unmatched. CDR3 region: CASSLTRGRGGTEAFF. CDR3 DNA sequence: TGCGCCAGCAGCTTAACCAGGGGGCGCGGTGGGACTGAAGCTTTCTTT.

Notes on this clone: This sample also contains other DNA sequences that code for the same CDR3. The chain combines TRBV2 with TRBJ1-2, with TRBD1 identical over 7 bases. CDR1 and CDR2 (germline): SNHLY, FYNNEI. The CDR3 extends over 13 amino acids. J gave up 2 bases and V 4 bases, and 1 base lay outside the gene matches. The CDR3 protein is CASSATGNYGYTF. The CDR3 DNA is TGTGCCAGCAGTGCGACAGGGAACTATGGCTACACCTTC.

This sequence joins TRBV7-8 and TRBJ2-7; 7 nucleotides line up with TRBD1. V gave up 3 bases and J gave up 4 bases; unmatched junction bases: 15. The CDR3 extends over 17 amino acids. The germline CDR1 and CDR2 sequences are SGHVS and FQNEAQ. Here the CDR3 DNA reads TGTGCCAGCAGCTTGGGGAGAACAGGGGAAGTAGCTTACGAGCAGTACTTC. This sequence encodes CASSLGRTGEVAYEQYF. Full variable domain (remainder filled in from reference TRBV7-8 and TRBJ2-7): GAGVSQSPRYKVAKRGQDVALRCDPISGHVSLFWYQQALGQGPEFLTYFQNEAQLDKSGLPSDRFFAERPEGSVSTLKIQRTQQEDSAVYLCASSLGRTGEVAYEQYFGPGTRLTVT.

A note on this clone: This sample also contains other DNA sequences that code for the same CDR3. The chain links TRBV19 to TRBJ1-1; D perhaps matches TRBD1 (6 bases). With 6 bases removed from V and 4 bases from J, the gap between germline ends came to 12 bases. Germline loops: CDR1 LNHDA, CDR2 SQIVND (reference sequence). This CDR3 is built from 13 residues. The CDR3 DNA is TGTGCCAGTAGCCTACAAGGGGGCACTGAAGCTTTCTTT. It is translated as CASSLQGGTEAFF.

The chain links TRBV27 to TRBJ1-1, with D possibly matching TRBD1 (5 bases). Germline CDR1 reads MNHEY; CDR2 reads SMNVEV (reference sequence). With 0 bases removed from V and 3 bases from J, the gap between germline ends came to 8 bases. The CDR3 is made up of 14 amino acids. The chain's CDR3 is CASSLSGGYTEAFF. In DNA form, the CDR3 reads TGTGCCAGCAGTTTATCCGGGGGGTACACTGAAGCTTTCTTT.

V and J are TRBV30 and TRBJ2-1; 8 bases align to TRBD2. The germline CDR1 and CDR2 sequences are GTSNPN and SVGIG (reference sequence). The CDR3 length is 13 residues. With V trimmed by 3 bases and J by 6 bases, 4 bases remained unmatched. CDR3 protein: CAWSGGARNEQFF. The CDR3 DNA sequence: TGTGCCTGGAGCGGGGGGGCCCGCAATGAGCAGTTCTTC.

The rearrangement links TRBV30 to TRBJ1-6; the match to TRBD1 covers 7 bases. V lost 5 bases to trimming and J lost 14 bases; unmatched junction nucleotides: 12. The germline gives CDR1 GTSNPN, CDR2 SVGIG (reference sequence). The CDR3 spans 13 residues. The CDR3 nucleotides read TGTGCCTGGCTAGACAGGGAACGACGAACCCTCCACTTT. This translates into CAWLDRERRTLHF.

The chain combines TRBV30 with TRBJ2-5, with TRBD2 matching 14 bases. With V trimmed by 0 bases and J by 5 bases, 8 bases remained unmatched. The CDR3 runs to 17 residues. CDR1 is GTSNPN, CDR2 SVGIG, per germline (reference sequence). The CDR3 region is CAWSVSRTSGGPETQYF. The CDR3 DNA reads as TGTGCCTGGAGTGTGTCTCGGACTAGCGGGGGGCCGGAGACCCAGTACTTC.

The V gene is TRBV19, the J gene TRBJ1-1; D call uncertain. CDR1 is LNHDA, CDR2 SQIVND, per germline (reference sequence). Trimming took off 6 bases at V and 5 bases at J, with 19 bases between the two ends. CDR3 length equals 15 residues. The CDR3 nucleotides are TGTGCCAGTAGCTTCAGACCCGAGAGGAATACTGAAGCTTTCTTT. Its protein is CASSFRPERNTEAFF.

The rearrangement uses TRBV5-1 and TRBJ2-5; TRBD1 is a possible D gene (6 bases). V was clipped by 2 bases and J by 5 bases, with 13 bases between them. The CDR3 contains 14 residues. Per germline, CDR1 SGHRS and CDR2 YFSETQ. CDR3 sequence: CASSLTGIRETQYF. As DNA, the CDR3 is TGCGCCAGCAGCTTAACAGGGATTCGGGAGACCCAGTACTTC.

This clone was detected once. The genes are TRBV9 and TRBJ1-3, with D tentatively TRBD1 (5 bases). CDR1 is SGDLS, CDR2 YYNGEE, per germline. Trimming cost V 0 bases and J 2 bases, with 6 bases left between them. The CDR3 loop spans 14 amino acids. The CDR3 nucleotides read TGTGCCAGCAGCGTAGGGGGGGCTGGAAACACCATATATTTT. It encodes CASSVGGAGNTIYF.